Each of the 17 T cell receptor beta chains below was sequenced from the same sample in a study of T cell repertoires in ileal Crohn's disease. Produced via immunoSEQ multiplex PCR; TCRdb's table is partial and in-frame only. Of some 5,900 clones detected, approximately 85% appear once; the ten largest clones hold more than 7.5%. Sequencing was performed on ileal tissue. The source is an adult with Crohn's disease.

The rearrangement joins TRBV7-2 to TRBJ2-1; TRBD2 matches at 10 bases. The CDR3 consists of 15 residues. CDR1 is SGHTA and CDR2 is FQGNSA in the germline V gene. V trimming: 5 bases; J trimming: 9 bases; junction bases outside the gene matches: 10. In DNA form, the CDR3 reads TGTGCCAGCAGCGTGAGCGGGGGGGACATTTCTGAGCAGTTCTTC. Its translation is CASSVSGGDISEQFF.

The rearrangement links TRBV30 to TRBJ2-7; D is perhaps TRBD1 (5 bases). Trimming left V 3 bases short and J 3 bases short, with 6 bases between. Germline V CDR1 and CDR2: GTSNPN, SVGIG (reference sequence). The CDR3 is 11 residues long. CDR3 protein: CAWRTDYEQYF. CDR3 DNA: TGTGCCTGGAGGACAGACTACGAGCAGTACTTC.

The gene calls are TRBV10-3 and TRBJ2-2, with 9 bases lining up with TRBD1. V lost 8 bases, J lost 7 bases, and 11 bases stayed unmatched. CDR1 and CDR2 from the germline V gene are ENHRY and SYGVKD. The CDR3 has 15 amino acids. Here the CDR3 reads CAILPGQGRDGELFF. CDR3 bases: TGTGCCATCCTACCGGGACAGGGACGTGACGGGGAGCTGTTTTTT.

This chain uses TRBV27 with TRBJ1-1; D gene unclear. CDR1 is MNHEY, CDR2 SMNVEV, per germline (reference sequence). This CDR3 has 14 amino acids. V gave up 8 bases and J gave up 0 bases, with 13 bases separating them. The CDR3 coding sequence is TGTGCCAGCCGATTTAGAGGGATGAACACTGAAGCTTTCTTT. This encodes CASRFRGMNTEAFF.

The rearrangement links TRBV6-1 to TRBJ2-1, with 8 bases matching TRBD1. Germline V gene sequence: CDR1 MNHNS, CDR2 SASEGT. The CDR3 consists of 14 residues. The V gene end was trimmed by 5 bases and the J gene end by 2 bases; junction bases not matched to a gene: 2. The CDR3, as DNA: TGTGCCAGCAGTCAGGACAGGGCCTACAATGAGCAGTTCTTC. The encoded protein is CASSQDRAYNEQFF.

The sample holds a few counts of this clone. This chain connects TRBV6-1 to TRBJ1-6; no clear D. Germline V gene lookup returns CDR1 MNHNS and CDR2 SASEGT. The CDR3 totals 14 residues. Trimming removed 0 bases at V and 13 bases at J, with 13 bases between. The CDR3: CASSEAAYKPPLHF. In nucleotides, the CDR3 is TGTGCCAGCAGTGAAGCGGCTTATAAACCTCCCCTCCACTTT.

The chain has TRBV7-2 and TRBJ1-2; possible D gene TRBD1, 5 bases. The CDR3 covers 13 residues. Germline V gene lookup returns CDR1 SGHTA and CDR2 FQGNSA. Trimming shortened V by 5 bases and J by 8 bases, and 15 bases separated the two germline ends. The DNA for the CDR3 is TGTGCCAGCAGCGAGCCCCAAAGGGGCGGCTACACCTTC. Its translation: CASSEPQRGGYTF.

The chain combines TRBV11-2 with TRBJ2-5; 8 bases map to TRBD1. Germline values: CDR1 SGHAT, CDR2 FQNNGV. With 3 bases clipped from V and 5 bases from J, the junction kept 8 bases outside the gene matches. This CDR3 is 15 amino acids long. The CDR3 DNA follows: TGTGCCAGCAGCTTCGGGACAGGTCGGATGGAGACCCAGTACTTC. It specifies CASSFGTGRMETQYF.

The CDR3 here is CASSQGDIQYF. The CDR3 bases are TGTGCCAGCTCACAGGGGGACATTCAGTACTTC. The chain couples TRBV18 to TRBJ2-4; D might be TRBD1 (6 bases). Germline assignment: CDR1 KGHSH and CDR2 LQKENI. V was clipped by 4 bases and J by 8 bases, with 6 bases between them. The CDR3 is 11 amino acids. Using reference TRBV18 and TRBJ2-4 for the parts outside the CDR3, the full variable domain is NAGVMQNPRHLVRRRGQEARLRCSPMKGHSHVYWYRQLPEEGLKFMVYLQKENIIDESGMPKERFSAEFPKEGPSILRIQQVVRGDSAAYFCASSQGDIQYFGAGTRLSVL.

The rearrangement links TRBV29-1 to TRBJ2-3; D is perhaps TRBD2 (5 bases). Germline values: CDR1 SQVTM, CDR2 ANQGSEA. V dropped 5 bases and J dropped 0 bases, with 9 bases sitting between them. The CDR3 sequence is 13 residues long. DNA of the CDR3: TGCAGCGTTACTAGACTTAGCACAGATACGCAGTATTTT. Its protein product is CSVTRLSTDTQYF.

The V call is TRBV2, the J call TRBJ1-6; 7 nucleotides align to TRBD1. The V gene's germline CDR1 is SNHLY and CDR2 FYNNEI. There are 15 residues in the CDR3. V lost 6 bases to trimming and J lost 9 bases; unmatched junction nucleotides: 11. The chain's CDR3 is CASRRTGQGSSPLHF. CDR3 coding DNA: TGTGCCAGCAGAAGGACAGGTCAAGGTAGTTCACCCCTCCACTTT.

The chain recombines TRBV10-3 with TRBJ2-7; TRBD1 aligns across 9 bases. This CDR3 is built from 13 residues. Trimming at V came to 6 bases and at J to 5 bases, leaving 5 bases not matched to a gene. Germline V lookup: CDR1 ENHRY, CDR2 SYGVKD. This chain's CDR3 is CAIRSQGADEQYF. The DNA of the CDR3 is TGTGCCATCAGGTCACAGGGGGCCGACGAGCAGTACTTC.

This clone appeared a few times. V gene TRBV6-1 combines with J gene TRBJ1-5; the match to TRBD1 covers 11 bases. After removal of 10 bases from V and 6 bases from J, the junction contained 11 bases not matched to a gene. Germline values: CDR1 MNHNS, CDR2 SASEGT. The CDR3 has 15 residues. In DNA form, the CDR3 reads TGTGCCACCAGGACAGGGGGCAGCTGGTCTCAGCCCCAGCATTTT. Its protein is CATRTGGSWSQPQHF.

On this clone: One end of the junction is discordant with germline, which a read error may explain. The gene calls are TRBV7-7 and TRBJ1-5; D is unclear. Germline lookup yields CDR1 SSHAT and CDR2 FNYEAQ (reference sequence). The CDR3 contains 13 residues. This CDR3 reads CASSLGLNQPQHF. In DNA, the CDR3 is TGTGCTAGCAGCCTTGGACTCAATCAGCCCCAGCATTTT.

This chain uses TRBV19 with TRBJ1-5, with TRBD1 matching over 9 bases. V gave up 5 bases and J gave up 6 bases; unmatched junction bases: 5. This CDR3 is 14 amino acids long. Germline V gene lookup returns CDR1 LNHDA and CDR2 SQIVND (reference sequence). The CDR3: CASSSQTGGQPQHF. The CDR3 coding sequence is TGTGCCAGTAGTTCCCAGACAGGGGGTCAGCCCCAGCATTTT. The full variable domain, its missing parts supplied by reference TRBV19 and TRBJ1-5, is DGGITQSPKYLFRKEGQNVTLSCEQNLNHDAMYWYRQDPGQGLRLIYYSQIVNDFQKGDIAEGYSVSREKKESFPLTVTSAQKNPTAFYLCASSSQTGGQPQHFGDGTRLSIL.

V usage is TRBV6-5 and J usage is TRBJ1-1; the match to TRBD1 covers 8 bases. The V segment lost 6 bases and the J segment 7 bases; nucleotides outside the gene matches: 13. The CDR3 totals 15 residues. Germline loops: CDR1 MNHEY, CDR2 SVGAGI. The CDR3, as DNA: TGTGCCAGCAGGACCTGGACAGGGCTCATGCATGAAGCTTTCTTT. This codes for CASRTWTGLMHEAFF.

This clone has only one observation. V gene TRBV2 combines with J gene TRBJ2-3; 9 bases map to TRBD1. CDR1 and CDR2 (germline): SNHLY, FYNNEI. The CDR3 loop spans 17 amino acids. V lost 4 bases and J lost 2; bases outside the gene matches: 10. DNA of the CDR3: TGTGCCAGCAGTGGGACAGGGGATGATGGTCTCACAGATACGCAGTATTTT. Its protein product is CASSGTGDDGLTDTQYF.